One sample yielded the 29 T cell receptor beta chains listed below, sequenced in a study of blood T cell repertoires in COVID-19. Here immunoSEQ multiplex PCR was the method, and the copy in TCRdb shows in-frame clones only, minus some. Of around 220,000 clones in the sample, over 80% were seen once. The specimen was peripheral blood. The source of these receptors is a human donor in a cohort sampled during active COVID-19.

This chain connects TRBV2 to TRBJ1-6; perhaps TRBD1 as D (6 bases). CDR3 length: 14 amino acids. V lost 4 bases and J lost 7, with 11 bases in between. The germline V gene encodes CDR1 SNHLY and CDR2 FYNNEI. The CDR3 DNA reads TGTGCCAGCAGTGCCCAGGGGCGGAATTCACCCCTCCACTTT. It codes for CASSAQGRNSPLHF.

The chain has TRBV5-6 and TRBJ2-7; 12 positions agree with TRBD2. The CDR3 extends over 14 amino acids. Per the germline V gene, CDR1 is SGHDT and CDR2 is YYEEEE. V trimming: 4 bases; J trimming: 2 bases; junction bases outside the gene matches: 1. CDR3 region: CASSRTSGAYEQYF. The CDR3 DNA reads as TGTGCCAGCAGCCGGACTAGCGGGGCCTACGAGCAGTACTTC.

CDR3 region: CAWSVKGTGTGNTIYF. The CDR3 coding sequence is TGTGCCTGGAGTGTGAAAGGGACAGGGACTGGAAACACCATATATTTT. The chain is built from TRBV30 and TRBJ1-3; TRBD1 matches at 9 bases. The CDR3 length is 16 residues. CDR1 and CDR2 (germline): GTSNPN, SVGIG (reference sequence). J gave up 2 bases and V 0 bases, and 5 bases lay outside the gene matches.

CDR3 nucleotides: TGTGCCAGCAGCCAAGACTACGGACTAGCGCGTAGATCCTACAATGAGCAGTTCTTC. Its translation is CASSQDYGLARRSYNEQFF. The chain joins TRBV3-1 (or the pseudogene TRBV3-2) to TRBJ2-1; 9 bases are shared with TRBD2. This CDR3 contains 19 residues. J gave up 1 base and V 0 bases, and 10 bases lay outside the gene matches. CDR1 and CDR2 from the germline V gene are LGHDT and YNNKEL (reference sequence).

This sequence joins TRBV7-9 and TRBJ1-2; maybe TRBD1 (6 bases). V lost 5 bases, J lost 1 base, and 14 bases lay in between. Germline CDR1 is SEHNR and CDR2 is FQNEAQ (reference sequence). CDR3 length: 15 amino acids. The CDR3 bases are TGTGCCAGCAGCCAAGATACAGGGCGTAACTATGGCTACACCTTC. Amino acids: CASSQDTGRNYGYTF.

This clone has just a few counts. The chain recombines TRBV5-4 with TRBJ2-7; weak D call: TRBD2 (5 bases). CDR1 is SGHNT, CDR2 YYREEE, per germline (reference sequence). CDR3 length: 16 residues. V lost 4 bases and J 1 base, leaving 18 bases between the germline ends. CDR3 protein: CASSLGGSRASYEQYF. The CDR3 nucleotides are TGTGCCAGCAGCCTAGGCGGGTCCCGAGCGTCCTACGAGCAGTACTTC.

The chain employs TRBV28 and TRBJ2-2; 10 positions agree with TRBD1. CDR1 and CDR2 from the germline V gene are MDHEN and SYDVKM. The junction had 9 bases not matched to a gene; V was cut back by 5 bases and J by 6 bases. The CDR3 is 16 residues long. The CDR3 region has the DNA TGTGCCAGCAGTCTACCGGGACAGGGGAATGCCGGGGAGCTGTTTTTT. Its protein product is CASSLPGQGNAGELFF.

The genes are TRBV6-2 or TRBV6-3 and TRBJ1-1, with 9 bases that match TRBD1. This CDR3 is built from 16 residues. V shed 2 bases, J shed 0 bases, and the junction held 4 bases outside the gene matches. The V gene's germline CDR1 is MNHEY and CDR2 SVGEGT. The chain's CDR3 is CASSYAGTGLNTEAFF. For the CDR3, the DNA is TGTGCCAGCAGTTACGCCGGGACAGGGTTGAACACTGAAGCTTTCTTT.

CDR3 nucleotide sequence: TGTGCCAGCATGTGGAGCGGGAGGGTTAACGAGCAGTACTTC. It codes for CASMWSGRVNEQYF. The chain is built from TRBV3-1 (or the pseudogene TRBV3-2) and TRBJ2-7; TRBD2 matches 10 bases. The CDR3 covers 14 residues. Germline V lookup: CDR1 LGHDT, CDR2 YNNKEL (reference sequence). Trimming removed 7 bases from V and 5 bases from J; junction bases left unmatched: 8.

V usage is TRBV27 and J usage is TRBJ2-1; no firm D call. The CDR3 is 15 amino acids. Trimming took 5 bases from V and 2 from J, leaving 13 bases between them. Germline V gene sequence: CDR1 MNHEY, CDR2 SMNVEV (reference sequence). CDR3 amino acids: CASSRAYSAYNEQFF. CDR3 in DNA: TGTGCCAGCAGTAGAGCCTACTCGGCCTACAATGAGCAGTTCTTC.

This clone was recorded only once. The chain has TRBV2 and TRBJ2-1; D is unclear. The CDR3 has 15 residues. V lost 0 bases and J lost 1, with 7 bases in between. Germline CDR1 reads SNHLY; CDR2 reads FYNNEI. The CDR3 spells CASSEAFLSYNEQFF. The DNA of the CDR3 is TGTGCCAGCAGTGAAGCGTTCCTTTCCTACAATGAGCAGTTCTTC.

The V gene is TRBV5-6, the J gene TRBJ2-7; a weak D match, TRBD2 (7 bases). CDR3 length: 13 residues. CDR1 SGHDT and CDR2 YYEEEE come from the germline V gene. The ends were cut back, 4 bases at V and 7 bases at J, with 15 bases in the middle. CDR3 amino acids: CASSLRGAAEQYF. For the CDR3, the DNA is TGTGCCAGCAGCCTCCGGGGGGCGGCGGAGCAGTACTTC.

The sample holds a few counts of this clone. V is TRBV28 and J is TRBJ2-7, with 7 bases lining up with TRBD2. This CDR3 has 12 residues. From germline, CDR1 is MDHEN and CDR2 SYDVKM. V dropped 2 bases and J dropped 7; count of bases not matched to a gene: 2. The chain's CDR3 is CASSLTREEQYF. The CDR3 DNA reads as TGTGCCAGCAGTTTAACGCGGGAGGAGCAGTACTTC.

This chain uses TRBV18 with TRBJ1-2; maybe TRBD1 (5 bases). The CDR3 runs 16 residues. The V gene lost 2 bases and the J gene lost 1 base, with 14 bases spanning the gap. CDR1 and CDR2 (germline): KGHSH, LQKENI. The CDR3 loop reads CASSPVGRPFNYGYTF. The CDR3 nucleotides are TGTGCCAGCTCACCAGTGGGGCGCCCCTTTAACTATGGCTACACCTTC. Complete variable domain (other parts from reference TRBV18 and TRBJ1-2): NAGVMQNPRHLVRRRGQEARLRCSPMKGHSHVYWYRQLPEEGLKFMVYLQKENIIDESGMPKERFSAEFPKEGPSILRIQQVVRGDSAAYFCASSPVGRPFNYGYTFGSGTRLTVV.

The chain combines TRBV6-5 with TRBJ1-5; TRBD1 matches 7 bases. This CDR3 spans 12 amino acids. V lost 5 bases to trimming and J lost 6 bases; unmatched junction nucleotides: 1. CDR1 and CDR2 from the germline V gene are MNHEY and SVGAGI. CDR3 sequence (DNA): TGTGCCAGCAGTACAGGGGTTCAGCCCCAGCATTTT. Amino acids: CASSTGVQPQHF.

CDR3 sequence reads: CASSVGLAGGSYNEQFF. For the CDR3, the DNA is TGTGCCAGCAGCGTAGGTCTAGCGGGAGGGTCATACAATGAGCAGTTCTTC. The chain is built from TRBV9 and TRBJ2-1; 12 nucleotides line up with TRBD2. The CDR3 has 17 residues. Germline V gene lookup returns CDR1 SGDLS and CDR2 YYNGEE. Trimming at V came to 0 bases and at J to 4 bases, leaving 5 bases not matched to a gene.

The rearrangement uses TRBV15 and TRBJ1-2; the match to TRBD1 covers 8 bases. This CDR3 has 17 residues. J was trimmed by 8 bases and V by 3 bases; bases with no gene match: 17. CDR1 is LNHNV, CDR2 YYDKDF, per germline (reference sequence). The CDR3 here is CATSRGRWRTGTGGYTF. For the CDR3, the DNA is TGTGCCACCAGCAGGGGCCGCTGGAGGACAGGGACCGGCGGCTACACCTTC.

CDR3 coding DNA: TGTGCCAGCAGTTTATTTGGCCTAGCGGGACCTACCGGCGAGCAGTACTTC. It is translated as CASSLFGLAGPTGEQYF. This rearrangement joins TRBV28 to TRBJ2-7; 9 positions agree with TRBD2. The germline CDR1 and CDR2 sequences are MDHEN and SYDVKM. This CDR3 has 17 residues. V trimming: 1 base; J trimming: 6 bases; junction bases outside the gene matches: 13.

This clone has just one count. This sequence joins TRBV4-1 and TRBJ1-2; D possibly corresponds to TRBD1 (5 bases). CDR3 length: 17 amino acids. Trimming shortened V by 0 bases and J by 0 bases, and 14 bases separated the two germline ends. Germline loops: CDR1 MGHRA, CDR2 YSYEKL. In nucleotides, the CDR3 is TGCGCCAGCAGCCAAGATTGGGGCAGCATAACTAACTATGGCTACACCTTC. Translated, it gives CASSQDWGSITNYGYTF.

The CDR3 protein is CASSLAGVNTIYF. In nucleotides, the CDR3 is TGTGCCAGCAGCTTGGCAGGGGTCAACACCATATATTTT. The V and J genes are TRBV7-2 and TRBJ1-3; weak D call: TRBD1 (6 bases). Between the trimmed V and J ends, which lost 3 bases and 7 bases, there was a span of 10 bases. Per germline, CDR1 SGHTA and CDR2 FQGNSA. CDR3 length: 13 residues.

This chain joins TRBV7-9 and TRBJ2-2; TRBD2 matches at 8 bases. The V and J ends lost 3 bases and 5 bases, in that order; junction bases with no gene match: 8. CDR3 length equals 16 residues. The germline V gene encodes CDR1 SEHNR and CDR2 FQNEAQ (reference sequence). In nucleotides, the CDR3 is TGTGCCAGCAGCTTCGAATTGGCGGGAGGTACCGGGGAGCTGTTTTTT. Protein sequence: CASSFELAGGTGELFF.

The V call is TRBV5-6, the J call TRBJ2-7; TRBD2 agrees at 7 bases. Germline CDR1 reads SGHDT; CDR2 reads YYEEEE. V gave up 4 bases and J gave up 1 base; unmatched junction bases: 8. The CDR3 spans 15 residues. The DNA for the CDR3 is TGTGCCAGCAGCCCTCCGGGACTACAGTCCTACGAGCAGTACTTC. The encoded protein is CASSPPGLQSYEQYF.

The chain couples TRBV9 to TRBJ2-1, with 10 bases aligning to TRBD1. Germline trimming cut 4 bases from V and 9 bases from J; bases unmatched to any gene: 13. The CDR3 loop spans 16 amino acids. Germline assignment: CDR1 SGDLS and CDR2 YYNGEE. CDR3 residues: CASSSTGTGVITEQFF. For the CDR3, the DNA is TGTGCCAGCAGCTCTACCGGGACAGGGGTTATCACTGAGCAGTTCTTC.

For this clone: Other nucleotide sequences in the sample specify the same CDR3. CDR3 bases: TGCGCCAGCAGCTTGTCGTTGAACACTGAAGCTTTCTTT. Protein product: CASSLSLNTEAFF. The chain carries TRBV5-1 and TRBJ1-1; no firm D call. V lost 1 base to trimming and J lost 0 bases, with 4 bases between them. The CDR3 totals 13 residues. Germline CDR1 and CDR2: SGHRS and YFSETQ.

The sample holds a few counts of this clone. The chain has TRBV27 and TRBJ1-4, with unresolved D. The germline V gene has CDR1 MNHEY and CDR2 SMNVEV (reference sequence). This CDR3 has 14 amino acids. The germline V and J ends were trimmed by 8 bases and 0 bases, with 10 bases remaining between them. The CDR3 is CASGERATNEKLFF. In DNA, the CDR3 is TGTGCCAGCGGTGAGAGGGCAACTAATGAAAAACTGTTTTTT.

The chain combines TRBV18 with TRBJ1-1; 7 bases match TRBD1. V dropped 4 bases and J dropped 8; count of bases not matched to a gene: 4. The CDR3 contains 12 residues. Germline loops: CDR1 KGHSH, CDR2 LQKENI. The CDR3 here is CASSRTTGEAFF. The DNA of the CDR3 is TGTGCCAGCTCACGTACGACAGGGGAAGCTTTCTTT.

The chain couples TRBV2 to TRBJ1-5, with TRBD1 identical over 7 bases. V lost 2 bases, J lost 4 bases, and 11 bases stayed unmatched. CDR1 is SNHLY and CDR2 is FYNNEI in the germline V gene. CDR3 length: 17 residues. The CDR3 nucleotides read TGTGCCAGCAGTGAATTGGGTGGACAGGCACTTAATCAGCCCCAGCATTTT. Translation: CASSELGGQALNQPQHF.

The chain uses TRBV5-1 and TRBJ1-2, with D hard to call. The CDR3 sequence is 15 residues long. The germline gives CDR1 SGHRS, CDR2 YFSETQ. V lost 0 bases and J lost 5, with 14 bases in between. This CDR3 reads CASSLERNFGYGYTF. The CDR3 DNA reads TGCGCCAGCAGCTTGGAGCGGAATTTTGGGTATGGCTACACCTTC. Full variable domain (rest looked up from reference TRBV5-1 and TRBJ1-2): KAGVTQTPRYLIKTRGQQVTLSCSPISGHRSVSWYQQTPGQGLQFLFEYFSETQRNKGNFPGRFSGRQFSNSRSEMNVSTLELGDSALYLCASSLERNFGYGYTFGSGTRLTVV.

V usage is TRBV27 and J usage is TRBJ2-7; 11 nucleotides agree with TRBD2. V lost 5 bases, J lost 4 bases, and 4 bases stayed unmatched. Germline V gives CDR1 MNHEY, CDR2 SMNVEV (reference sequence). The CDR3 spans 14 residues. The CDR3 loop is CASSPGTSGYEQYF. In nucleotides, the CDR3 is TGTGCCAGCAGTCCCGGGACTAGCGGATACGAGCAGTACTTC.